This passage covers 15 T cell receptor beta chains from one sample sequenced in a study of T cells expressing NK-cell markers. After re-calling the 5' RACE reads, TCRdb lists one entry per CDR3 protein, DNA absent. Across about 540,000 distinct CDR3 sequences, the top ten clones capture approximately 4% of the sample. The sequenced sample consisted of blood T cells: a sorted CD56 or NKG2C T cell subset, CD4+ or CD8+ T cells, or bulk PBMC T cells (not recorded which). Receptor source: a man younger than 35 in good health.

The chain recombines TRBV12-3 or TRBV12-4 with TRBJ2-1; absent DNA, TCRdb's TRBD2 call cannot be checked. The CDR3 extends over 17 amino acids. The CDR3: CASSPWGGGSSRYEQFF.

The chain joins TRBV6-1 to TRBJ2-3; checking the TCRdb D call of TRBD2 is not possible without DNA. The CDR3 totals 14 residues. The V gene's germline CDR1 is MNHNS and CDR2 SASEGT. CDR3 protein: CATGGGGSKYTQYF.

The gene calls are TRBV20-1 and TRBJ2-3; TCRdb reports TRBD1, a call that lacks DNA to check it against. This CDR3 is built from 14 residues. Germline-derived CDR1 and CDR2 are DFQATT and SNEGSKA (reference sequence). The CDR3 here is CSARDSGLGDTQYF.

The chain has TRBV20-1 and TRBJ2-1; TCRdb lists TRBD2, though no DNA is available to test this call. Germline CDR1 reads DFQATT; CDR2 reads SNEGSKA (reference sequence). This CDR3 region has 16 residues. CDR3 sequence: CSARDWLAGDPNEQFF.

The rearrangement joins TRBV10-3 to TRBJ2-3; without DNA, the TCRdb call of TRBD2 cannot be checked. Germline loops: CDR1 ENHRY, CDR2 SYGVKD. This CDR3 spans 15 amino acids. The CDR3 loop reads CAISDRREGKDTQYF.

The chain combines TRBV3-1 with TRBJ2-6. The germline V gene has CDR1 LGHDT and CDR2 YNNKEL (reference sequence). This CDR3 spans 15 amino acids. CDR3 residues: CASGISPTGANVLTF.

J is TRBJ2-3 and V is TRBV19; TCRdb calls TRBD2, which cannot be checked without DNA. The CDR3 loop spans 14 amino acids. Germline loops: CDR1 LNHDA, CDR2 SQIVND (reference sequence). The CDR3 protein is CASMRSGSTDTQYF.

The chain carries TRBV19 and TRBJ1-2; lacking DNA, the TRBD1 call made by TCRdb goes unchecked. The CDR3 contains 17 residues. Germline V gene data show CDR1 as LNHDA and CDR2 as SQIVND (reference sequence). This CDR3 reads CASIKGHLLSPSYGYTF. The entire variable domain, with the rest obtained from reference TRBV19 and TRBJ1-2, is as follows: DGGITQSPKYLFRKEGQNVTLSCEQNLNHDAMYWYRQDPGQGLRLIYYSQIVNDFQKGDIAEGYSVSREKKESFPLTVTSAQKNPTAFYLCASIKGHLLSPSYGYTFGSGTRLTVV.

The rearrangement uses TRBV7-3 and TRBJ2-1; TCRdb proposes TRBD1, but this gene call is untestable without DNA. The CDR3 loop spans 15 amino acids. Germline-derived CDR1 and CDR2 are SGHTA and FQGTGA. The CDR3 is CASSLIGTGDYEQFF. The entire variable domain, with the rest obtained from reference TRBV7-3 and TRBJ2-1, is as follows: GAGVSQTPSNKVTEKGKYVELRCDPISGHTALYWYRQSLGQGPEFLIYFQGTGAADDSGLPNDRFFAVRPEGSVSTLKIQRTERGDSAVYLCASSLIGTGDYEQFFGPGTRLTVL.

V gene TRBV20-1 combines with J gene TRBJ2-3; the D call from TCRdb, TRBD1, cannot be confirmed without DNA. CDR1 is DFQATT, CDR2 SNEGSKA, per germline (reference sequence). The CDR3 sequence is 13 residues long. The CDR3 reads CSAIEGATDTQYF.

The rearrangement uses TRBV20-1 and TRBJ1-4; TCRdb picks TRBD1, but there is no DNA to check that call. Germline V lookup: CDR1 DFQATT, CDR2 SNEGSKA (reference sequence). The CDR3 has 18 residues. The CDR3 loop is CSARNPGQGGLTNEKLFF.

This chain connects TRBV20-1 to TRBJ2-3; the D call from TCRdb, TRBD2, cannot be confirmed without DNA. The germline CDR1 and CDR2 sequences are DFQATT and SNEGSKA (reference sequence). The length of the CDR3 is 17 residues. The CDR3 spells CSAPPEWRAGFTDTQYF.

The CDR3 loop is CASSPIVETQYF. The chain couples TRBV11-2 to TRBJ2-5. Germline V gives CDR1 SGHAT, CDR2 FQNNGV. This CDR3 has 12 residues.

The chain couples TRBV20-1 to TRBJ2-1. Germline V gene data show CDR1 as DFQATT and CDR2 as SNEGSKA (reference sequence). CDR3 size: 11 residues. CDR3 in amino acids: CSASVPNEQFF.

The chain recombines TRBV12-3 or TRBV12-4 with TRBJ1-5; the D call from TCRdb, TRBD1, cannot be confirmed without DNA. CDR3 length: 13 amino acids. The CDR3 loop is CASSFRGGGDQHF.